This is a list of T cell receptor beta chains from one sample in a study of T cell changes during pregnancy in multiple sclerosis. TCRdb keeps only in-frame clones here, not all; method: immunoSEQ multiplex PCR. Among approximately 100,000 clones listed, under 95% were seen once. The source was peripheral blood, collected after pregnancy. All receptors derive from a female donor with multiple sclerosis, enrolled in a pregnancy study. Each CDR3 is given with its conserved first and last residue. Fields, in order: clone size, D gene, J gene, V gene, CDR3 protein, CDR3 DNA. A D gene is named only where the DNA matches it firmly. Clone size is given for some rows only: seen once, a few or many times, or a class if the clone is expanded.

>.|TRBD1|TRBJ2-6|TRBV18
CASSPSTGGPGANVLTF
TGTGCCAGCTCACCCTCGACAGGGGGTCCTGGGGCCAACGTCCTGACTTTC
>.|TRBD1|TRBJ2-2|TRBV25-1
CASSEYRRQGPGELFF
TGTGCCAGCAGTGAATATAGGAGACAGGGTCCCGGGGAGCTGTTTTTT
>once|.|TRBJ1-5|TRBV27
CASSKRDSNQPQHF
TGTGCCAGCAGTAAACGGGATAGCAATCAGCCCCAGCATTTT
>.|TRBD1|TRBJ2-7|TRBV7-6
CASSIKQGGEQYF
TGTGCCAGCAGCATCAAACAGGGGGGCGAGCAGTACTTC
>.|.|TRBJ2-7|TRBV15
CATSSPNRFSYEQYF
TGTGCCACCAGCAGTCCGAACAGGTTCTCCTACGAGCAGTACTTC
>.|TRBD1|TRBJ2-7|TRBV14
CASDGTAYEQYF
TGTGCCAGCGATGGGACAGCCTACGAGCAGTACTTC
>.|.|TRBJ1-4|TRBV6-5
CASRALGQLEKLFF
TGTGCCAGCAGGGCCCTAGGACAGCTGGAAAAACTGTTTTTT
>.|TRBD1|TRBJ1-5|TRBV27
CASSLRSPGGLGPQHF
TGTGCCAGCAGTTTACGATCTCCAGGGGGATTGGGTCCCCAGCATTTT
>.|TRBD2|TRBJ2-5|TRBV9
CASSPFEGGETQYF
TGTGCCAGCAGCCCTTTTGAGGGAGGGGAGACCCAGTACTTC
>.|TRBD1|TRBJ1-4|TRBV29-1
CSVGRDSEKLFF
TGCAGCGTCGGCCGGGACAGTGAAAAACTGTTTTTT
>.|TRBD1|TRBJ1-6|TRBV27
CASSSNRGHNSPLHF
TGTGCCAGCAGCTCTAACAGGGGGCATAATTCACCCCTCCACTTT
>.|TRBD2|TRBJ2-1|TRBV5-1
CASSTGLAGQNEQFF
TGCGCCAGCAGCACCGGACTAGCGGGACAGAATGAGCAGTTCTTC
>.|.|TRBJ1-6|TRBV7-6
CASSQLDNSPLHF
TGTGCCAGCAGCCAGTTGGATAATTCACCCCTCCACTTT
>.|.|TRBJ2-2|TRBV5-4
CASSLITGELFF
TGTGCCAGCAGCCTTATCACCGGGGAGCTGTTTTTT
>.|.|TRBJ2-7|TRBV6-5
CASSYSRTYEQYF
TGTGCCAGCAGTTACAGTAGAACCTACGAGCAGTACTTC
>.|.|TRBJ2-7|TRBV6-4
CASRSDSHSYEQYF
TGTGCCAGCAGATCTGACTCGCACTCCTACGAGCAGTACTTC
>.|TRBD1|TRBJ1-6|TRBV7-3
CASSLGTWGTGNSPLHF
TGTGCCAGCAGCTTAGGGACTTGGGGGACAGGGAATTCACCCCTCCACTTT
>.|TRBD1|TRBJ2-5|TRBV10-3
CAISESQGAIPGQETQYF
TGTGCCATCAGTGAAAGCCAGGGGGCGATCCCTGGCCAAGAGACCCAGTACTTC
>.|TRBD2|TRBJ2-3|TRBV4-2
CASSLPGLPDTQYF
TGTGCCAGCAGCCTACCGGGACTACCGGATACGCAGTATTTT
>once|.|TRBJ1-2|TRBV10-3
CASSGGALVYGYTF
TGTGCCAGCTCGGGGGGGGCCCTCGTCTATGGCTACACCTTC
>.|TRBD1|TRBJ2-7|TRBV6-1
CACRDRGFYEQYF
TGTGCCTGCCGGGACAGGGGGTTCTACGAGCAGTACTTC
>.|TRBD1|TRBJ1-5|TRBV6-1
CASSATQQGAGKQPQHF
TGTGCCAGCAGTGCTACCCAACAGGGGGCAGGAAAACAGCCCCAGCATTTT
>.|TRBD1|TRBJ2-4|TRBV10-3
CAISESRTGGTDIQYF
TGTGCCATCAGTGAGTCTCGGACAGGGGGTACAGACATTCAGTACTTC
>.|.|TRBJ2-7|TRBV7-3
CASSFGGSYEQYF
TGTGCCAGCAGCTTTGGGGGGTCCTACGAGCAGTACTTC
>once|.|TRBJ2-1|TRBV5-4
CASSLAGGNEQFF
TGTGCCAGCAGCTTGGCCGGGGGTAATGAGCAGTTCTTC
>.|.|TRBJ1-2|TRBV6-5
CASRLDWASNYGYTF
TGTGCCAGCAGGCTGGACTGGGCATCTAACTATGGCTACACCTTC
>.|TRBD1|TRBJ1-2|TRBV11-2
CASSVGGDSQSGYTF
TGTGCCAGCAGCGTAGGAGGGGACAGCCAAAGCGGCTACACCTTC
>.|.|TRBJ1-5|TRBV19
CASSLVPDQPQHF
TGTGCCAGTAGTTTAGTTCCGGATCAGCCCCAGCATTTT
>.|.|TRBJ2-3|TRBV2
CASSADGGPSTDTQYF
TGTGCCAGCAGCGCTGATGGGGGCCCTAGCACAGATACGCAGTATTTT
>.|TRBD1|TRBJ1-2|TRBV10-3
CAISGTGRDGYTF
TGTGCCATCAGTGGGACAGGCCGCGATGGCTACACCTTC
>.|.|TRBJ2-1|TRBV7-8
CASSLRGNNEQFF
TGTGCCAGCAGCTTACGGGGGAACAATGAGCAGTTCTTC
>.|TRBD1|TRBJ1-2|TRBV6-8
CASSPRGQLPSRGYGYTF
TGTGCCAGCAGCCCTAGGGGACAACTACCCTCCAGGGGGTATGGCTACACCTTC
>.|.|TRBJ1-5|TRBV2
CASSEGQAGQPQHF
TGTGCCAGCAGTGAAGGACAGGCAGGTCAGCCCCAGCATTTT
>.|TRBD1|TRBJ2-5|TRBV4-1
CASSQDRQGARETQYF
TGCGCCAGCAGCCAAGATCGACAGGGGGCGCGAGAGACCCAGTACTTC
>.|.|TRBJ1-4|TRBV7-9
CASSLVPEKLFF
TGTGCCAGCAGCCTCGTTCCCGAAAAACTGTTTTTT
>.|.|TRBJ1-5|TRBV27
CASSSAVFSNQPQHF
TGTGCCAGCAGTTCGGCGGTTTTTAGCAATCAGCCCCAGCATTTT
>.|.|TRBJ2-1|TRBV6-1
CASSEGLASNEQFF
TGTGCCAGCAGTGAAGGTCTAGCGAGCAATGAGCAGTTCTTC